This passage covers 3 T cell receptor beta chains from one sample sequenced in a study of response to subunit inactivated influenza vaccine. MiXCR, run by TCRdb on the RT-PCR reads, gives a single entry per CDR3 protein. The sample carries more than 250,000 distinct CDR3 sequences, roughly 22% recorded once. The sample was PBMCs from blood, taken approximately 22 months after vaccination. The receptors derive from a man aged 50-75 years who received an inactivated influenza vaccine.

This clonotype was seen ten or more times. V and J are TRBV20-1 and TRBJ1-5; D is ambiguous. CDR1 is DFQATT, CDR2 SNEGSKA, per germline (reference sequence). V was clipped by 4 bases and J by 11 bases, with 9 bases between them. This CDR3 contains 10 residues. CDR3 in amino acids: CSAMLLAQHF. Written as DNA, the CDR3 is TGCAGTGCTATGCTATTAGCCCAGCATTTT.

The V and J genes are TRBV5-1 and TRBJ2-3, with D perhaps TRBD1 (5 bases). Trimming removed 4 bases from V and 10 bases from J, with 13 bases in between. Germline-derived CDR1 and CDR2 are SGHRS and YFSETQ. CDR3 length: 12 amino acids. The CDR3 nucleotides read TGCGCCAGCAGCCCTCAGTGGGGCGCGCAGTATTTT. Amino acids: CASSPQWGAQYF.

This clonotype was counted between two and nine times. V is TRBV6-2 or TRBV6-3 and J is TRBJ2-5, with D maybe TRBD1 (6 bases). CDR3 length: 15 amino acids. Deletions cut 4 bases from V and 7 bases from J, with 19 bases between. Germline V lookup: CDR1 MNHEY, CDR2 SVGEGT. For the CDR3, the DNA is TGTGCCAGCAGTTTACCGGGACATCCAGTGGGGACCCAGTACTTC. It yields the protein CASSLPGHPVGTQYF.